The 14 T cell receptor beta chains below come from one sample, sequenced in a study of beta chain features in type 1 diabetes. Their recognized antigens are unknown. Findings of the study overall: In every one of the four CD4+ subsets, TCRB CDR3s were moderately but significantly shorter in Type 1 diabetes patients.

Expressed TCRB transcripts were sequenced because the entire RNA isolate underwent reverse transcription. Profiled with immunoSEQ multiplex PCR; TCRdb holds only in-frame clones, not every one. The repertoire holds a few hundred thousand clones, with approximately 15% as singletons. Input material: naive CD4+ T cells from blood. The source of these receptors is a man aged 25 to 40 with type 1 diabetes.

Only a few counts were recorded for this clone. V usage is TRBV9 and J usage is TRBJ2-7, with TRBD1 matching 9 bases. The germline gives CDR1 SGDLS, CDR2 YYNGEE. The V gene end was trimmed by 0 bases and the J gene end by 2 bases; junction bases not matched to a gene: 3. The CDR3 length is 15 residues. CDR3 nucleotides: TGTGCCAGCAGCGTAGACGGGACAGGGACCTACGAGCAGTACTTC. Its protein is CASSVDGTGTYEQYF.

This chain links TRBV5-4 with TRBJ1-1; TRBD1 aligns across 10 bases. J was trimmed by 5 bases and V by 2 bases; bases with no gene match: 6. This CDR3 contains 15 residues. Germline lookup yields CDR1 SGHNT and CDR2 YYREEE (reference sequence). The DNA for the CDR3 is TGTGCCAGCAGCTTACCCAGGACAGGGGGAACTGAAGCTTTCTTT. This encodes CASSLPRTGGTEAFF.

This clone has only a few counts. V and J are TRBV18 and TRBJ2-5, with 13 nucleotides matching TRBD2. Trimming took 3 bases from V and 10 from J; bases not matched to a gene: 8. CDR3 length: 15 amino acids. Germline CDR1 is KGHSH and CDR2 is LQKENI. CDR3 DNA sequence: TGTGCCAGCTCACCTGGACTAGCGGGGGCGAGGTTCCAGTACTTC. It encodes CASSPGLAGARFQYF.

The chain links TRBV5-1 to TRBJ2-6; no reliable D call. The CDR3 consists of 15 residues. The ends were cut back, 5 bases at V and 0 bases at J, with 9 bases in the middle. Germline loops: CDR1 SGHRS, CDR2 YFSETQ. CDR3 sequence (DNA): TGCGCCAGCAGTCCCGTTAGCTCTGGGGCCAACGTCCTGACTTTC. Translating it yields CASSPVSSGANVLTF. Filled out from reference TRBV5-1 and TRBJ2-6, the complete variable domain reads KAGVTQTPRYLIKTRGQQVTLSCSPISGHRSVSWYQQTPGQGLQFLFEYFSETQRNKGNFPGRFSGRQFSNSRSEMNVSTLELGDSALYLCASSPVSSGANVLTFGAGSRLTVL.

This clone was observed a few times. This sequence joins TRBV5-4 and TRBJ2-1; D might be TRBD2 (6 bases). Trimming removed 2 bases at V and 7 bases at J, with 19 bases between. CDR1 and CDR2 from the germline V gene are SGHNT and YYREEE (reference sequence). This CDR3 spans 16 amino acids. The DNA for the CDR3 is TGTGCCAGCAGCTTACCCGTGGGGGGAAGTAGGAATGAGCAGTTCTTC. It yields the protein CASSLPVGGSRNEQFF.

The J gene is TRBJ1-1, the V gene TRBV2; 8 nucleotides match TRBD1. Germline-derived CDR1 and CDR2 are SNHLY and FYNNEI. The CDR3 contains 14 residues. V was pared by 6 bases and J by 5 bases, with 8 bases of the junction left unmatched. This chain's CDR3 is CASRLTGGGTEAFF. The DNA for the CDR3 is TGTGCCAGCAGACTAACAGGGGGAGGGACTGAAGCTTTCTTT.

In its sample, this clone was seen a few times. This chain links TRBV30 with TRBJ2-5; 9 bases fit TRBD2. Trimming at V came to 5 bases and at J to 5 bases, leaving 9 bases not matched to a gene. The length of the CDR3 is 14 residues. Germline values: CDR1 GTSNPN, CDR2 SVGIG (reference sequence). The CDR3 DNA reads TGTGCCTGGGTAGCGGGGGCCCCGGGGGAGACCCAGTACTTC. It encodes CAWVAGAPGETQYF.

V is TRBV5-1 and J is TRBJ1-1, with D possibly matching TRBD1 (5 bases). Trimming removed 0 bases from V and 0 bases from J, with 12 bases in between. This CDR3 region has 16 residues. Germline V CDR1 and CDR2: SGHRS, YFSETQ. The CDR3 nucleotides read TGCGCCAGCAGCTTGGATCAGGGCGTCGTGAACACTGAAGCTTTCTTT. This sequence encodes CASSLDQGVVNTEAFF.

V usage is TRBV11-3 and J usage is TRBJ2-1; D not resolved. The CDR3 totals 14 residues. V shed 6 bases and J shed 2 bases, with 11 bases lying between them. The germline V gene has CDR1 SGHNT and CDR2 YENEEA. The CDR3 here is CASSRIEAYNEQFF. DNA for the CDR3: TGTGCCAGCAGTAGAATAGAGGCCTACAATGAGCAGTTCTTC.

The chain recombines TRBV5-1 with TRBJ2-4; perhaps TRBD1 as D (5 bases). Germline CDR1 and CDR2: SGHRS and YFSETQ. CDR3 length: 14 amino acids. V lost 3 bases, J lost 2 bases, and 9 bases lay in between. In DNA, the CDR3 is TGCGCCAGCAGCTCCCAGGGTACCAAAAACATTCAGTACTTC. This gives the protein CASSSQGTKNIQYF.

The chain uses TRBV10-3 and TRBJ1-2; 8 nucleotides align to TRBD1. Unmatched junction bases numbered 6, after V lost 5 bases and J lost 4 bases. The CDR3 totals 14 residues. CDR1 ENHRY and CDR2 SYGVKD come from the germline V gene. The CDR3 here is CAISSIGTGYGYTF. CDR3 nucleotide sequence: TGTGCCATCAGTAGCATCGGGACAGGCTATGGCTACACCTTC.

This sequence joins TRBV5-6 and TRBJ2-7; 7 bases fit TRBD1. V trimming: 4 bases; J trimming: 2 bases; junction bases outside the gene matches: 6. From germline, CDR1 is SGHDT and CDR2 YYEEEE. The length of the CDR3 is 14 residues. Here the CDR3 reads CASSVGQPTYEQYF. DNA for the CDR3: TGTGCCAGCAGCGTGGGACAGCCTACCTACGAGCAGTACTTC.

This clone was detected only a few times. This chain connects TRBV6-5 to TRBJ1-5; maybe TRBD1 (5 bases). This CDR3 is 14 amino acids long. Trimming shortened V by 6 bases and J by 7 bases, and 16 bases separated the two germline ends. CDR1 and CDR2 (germline): MNHEY, SVGAGI. CDR3 nucleotides: TGTGCCAGCAGCCCCGGGCAGGGAGGCCAGCCCCAGCATTTT. Protein sequence: CASSPGQGGQPQHF.

This clone was counted between two and nine times. The CDR3 region has the DNA TGTGCCAGCAGCATCAGGGCTTTGGTCGGCACTGAAGCTTTCTTT. Its translation: CASSIRALVGTEAFF. The chain recombines TRBV7-9 with TRBJ1-1, with D tentatively TRBD1 (5 bases). Germline values: CDR1 SEHNR, CDR2 FQNEAQ (reference sequence). V was shortened by 5 bases and J by 4 bases, with 17 bases between the two germline ends. The CDR3 runs to 15 residues.